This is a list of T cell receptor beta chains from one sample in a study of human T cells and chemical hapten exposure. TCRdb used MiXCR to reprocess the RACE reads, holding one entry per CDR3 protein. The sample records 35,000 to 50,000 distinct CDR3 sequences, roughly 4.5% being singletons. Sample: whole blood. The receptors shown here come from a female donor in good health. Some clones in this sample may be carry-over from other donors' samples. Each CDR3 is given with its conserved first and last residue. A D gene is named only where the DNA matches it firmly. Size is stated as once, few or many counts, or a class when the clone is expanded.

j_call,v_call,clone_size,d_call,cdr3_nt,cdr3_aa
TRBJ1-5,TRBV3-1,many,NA,TGTGCCAGCAGCCAAGGACAGAGCAATCAGCCCCAGCATTTT,CASSQGQSNQPQHF
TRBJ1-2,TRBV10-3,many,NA,TGTGCCATCAACGGAAAGCCTAACTATGGCTACACCTTC,CAINGKPNYGYTF
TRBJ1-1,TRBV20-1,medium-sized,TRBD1,TGCAGTGCTAGCCCTTCTGGGACAGGGGGCTTCTCTTTACTGAACACTGAAGCTTTCTTT,CSASPSGTGGFSLLNTEAFF
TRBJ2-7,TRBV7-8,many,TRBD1,TGTGCCAGCAGCTTAGCTTTTCCCAGGACAGGGTTTACCTACGAGCAGTACTTC,CASSLAFPRTGFTYEQYF
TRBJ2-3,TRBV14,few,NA,TGTGCCAGCAGCCAAGTCAGGCATTCCACAGATACGCAGTATTTT,CASSQVRHSTDTQYF
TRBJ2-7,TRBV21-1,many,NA,TGTGCCAGCAGCAAAATCGCCGTTCCCAGCTCCTACGAGCAGTACTTC,CASSKIAVPSSYEQYF
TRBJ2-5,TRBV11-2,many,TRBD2,TGTGCCAGCAGCCCCCTAGCGGGGGGCATGGAGACCCAGTACTTC,CASSPLAGGMETQYF
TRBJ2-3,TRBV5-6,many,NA,TGTGCCAGCAGCTTGGCCGGCTTTCAACCGGGGGATACGCAGTATTTT,CASSLAGFQPGDTQYF
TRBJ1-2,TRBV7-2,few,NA,TGTGCCAGCAGCTCCCCTCTGTCTGGCTACACCTTC,CASSSPLSGYTF
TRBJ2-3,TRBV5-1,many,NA,TGCGCCAGCAGCCATGTTCCAGATACGCAGTATTTT,CASSHVPDTQYF
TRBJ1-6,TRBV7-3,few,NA,TGTGCCAGCAGCTTAAAGGGCCCCTGGTATGAGGATAATTCACCCCTCAACTTT,CASSLKGPWYEDNSPLNF
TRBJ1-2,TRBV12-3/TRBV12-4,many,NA,TGTGCCACCTCTCCGGGAAACTATGGCTACACCTTC,CATSPGNYGYTF
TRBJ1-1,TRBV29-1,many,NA,TGCAGCGTTGTGGAGGCTTTAGGCACTGAAGCTTTCTTT,CSVVEALGTEAFF
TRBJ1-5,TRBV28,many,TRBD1,TGTGCCAGCAGTCGGGACAGGGGGCTAAATCAGCCCCAGCATTTT,CASSRDRGLNQPQHF
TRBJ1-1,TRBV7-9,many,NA,TGTGCCAGCAGCCCCGATCCTGGGCAGAACACTGAAGCTTTCTTT,CASSPDPGQNTEAFF
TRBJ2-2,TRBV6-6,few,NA,TGTGCCAGCAGTTACTCGAGGCGGGGGCACGGGGAGCTGTTTTTT,CASSYSRRGHGELFF
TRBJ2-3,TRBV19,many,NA,TGTGCCACCAATACGGTGGGAACAGGAAATACAGATACGCAGTATTTT,CATNTVGTGNTDTQYF
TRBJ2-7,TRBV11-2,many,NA,TGTGCCAGCAGCTTGCGAGCACCTCTCTACGAGCAGTACTTC,CASSLRAPLYEQYF
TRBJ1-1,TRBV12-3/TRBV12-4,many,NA,TGTGCCAGCAGTCACCGGACGGGCGACACTGAAGCTTTCTTT,CASSHRTGDTEAFF
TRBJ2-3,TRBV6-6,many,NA,TGTGCCAGCAGTCGGCAGACTAGGGATACGCAGTATTTT,CASSRQTRDTQYF
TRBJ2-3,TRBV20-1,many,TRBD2,TGCAGTGCTAGAGATCTGAGCCGGGGTAGCGGGGAATTTCCTAGCACAGATACGCAGTATTTT,CSARDLSRGSGEFPSTDTQYF
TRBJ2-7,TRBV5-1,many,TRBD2,TGCGCCAGCAGCTTAGGCGGGGGGAGCTCCTACGAGCAGTACTTC,CASSLGGGSSYEQYF
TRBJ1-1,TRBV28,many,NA,TGTGCCAGCAGTTCAGTGGGGGGAGCGTACACTGAAGCTTTCTTT,CASSSVGGAYTEAFF
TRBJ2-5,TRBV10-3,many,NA,TGTGCCATCAGCGTTGGAGGCGGAGAGACCCAGTACTTC,CAISVGGGETQYF
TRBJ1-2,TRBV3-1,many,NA,TGTGCCAGCAGCCGACCCGGAACCGTCTATTCGGGTGACTATGGCTACACCTTC,CASSRPGTVYSGDYGYTF
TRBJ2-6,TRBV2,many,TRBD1,TGTGCCAGCAATATAGACAGGGTGGCTGGGGCCAACGTCCTGACTTTC,CASNIDRVAGANVLTF
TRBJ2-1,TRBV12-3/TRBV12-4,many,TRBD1,TGTGCCAGCAGTCTGCGGGACAGGGGGATGGATGAGCAGTTCTTC,CASSLRDRGMDEQFF
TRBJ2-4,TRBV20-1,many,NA,TGCAGTGCTCATGGGTTAGACATTCAGTACTTC,CSAHGLDIQYF
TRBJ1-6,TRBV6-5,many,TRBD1,TGTGCCAGCAGCCCGGGACAGGGGTATAATTCACCCCTCCACTTT,CASSPGQGYNSPLHF
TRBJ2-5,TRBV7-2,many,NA,TGTGCCAGCAAAGACAGAAACCAAGAGACCCAGTACTTC,CASKDRNQETQYF
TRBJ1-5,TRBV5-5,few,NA,TGTGCCAGCAGCTTGAGTCCGGCCAGTTATAGCAATCAGCCCCAGCATTTT,CASSLSPASYSNQPQHF